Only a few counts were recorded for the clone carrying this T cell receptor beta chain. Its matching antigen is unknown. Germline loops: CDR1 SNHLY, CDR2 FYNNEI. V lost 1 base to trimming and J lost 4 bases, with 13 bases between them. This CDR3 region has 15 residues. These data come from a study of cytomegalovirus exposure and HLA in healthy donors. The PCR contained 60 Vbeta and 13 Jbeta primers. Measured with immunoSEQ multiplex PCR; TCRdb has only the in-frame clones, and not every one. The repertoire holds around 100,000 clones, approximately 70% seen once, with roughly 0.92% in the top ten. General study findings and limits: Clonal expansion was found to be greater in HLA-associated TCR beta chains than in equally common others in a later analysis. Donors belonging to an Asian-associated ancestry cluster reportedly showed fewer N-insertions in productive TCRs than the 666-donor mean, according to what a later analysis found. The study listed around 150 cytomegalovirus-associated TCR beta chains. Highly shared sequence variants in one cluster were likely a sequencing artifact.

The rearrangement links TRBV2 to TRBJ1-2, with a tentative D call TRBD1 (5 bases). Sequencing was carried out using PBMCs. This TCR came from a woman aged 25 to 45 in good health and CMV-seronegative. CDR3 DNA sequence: TGTGCCAGCAGTGAAGGAGTGGGGGGAGGCTATGGCTACACCTTC. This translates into CASSEGVGGGYGYTF. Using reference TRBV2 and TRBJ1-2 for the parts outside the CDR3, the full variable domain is EPEVTQTPSHQVTQMGQEVILRCVPISNHLYFYWYRQILGQKVEFLVSFYNNEISEKSEIFDDQFSVERPDGSNFTLKIRSTKLEDSAMYFCASSEGVGGGYGYTFGSGTRLTVV.